This TCR beta chain stems from a study of blood T cell repertoires in COVID-19. At the level of the study: The samples span acute and convalescent COVID-19 from the United States, Italy and Spain. The cDNA or gDNA used as material had been derived from T cells, B-cell-depleted T cells, or PBMCs.

The CDR3 consists of 13 residues. CDR1 and CDR2 (germline): MNHNS, SASEGT. V was pared by 2 bases and J by 3 bases, with 8 bases between. Authors' data handling: Amplification of reference gene primers was used by the study to estimate nucleated cell counts. Generated by immunoSEQ multiplex PCR, the TCRdb table keeps only in-frame clones and is missing some. The D gene and trimming were derived from the DNA, and the V and J assignments and clone size from that table. The repertoire holds approximately 190,000 clones, around four fifths seen once, with 4.5% to 5.5% in the top ten. V is TRBV6-1 and J is TRBJ2-7; D is undetermined. The specimen was peripheral blood. This TCR derives from a woman in her seventies with active or convalescent COVID-19. The DNA of the CDR3 is TGTGCCAGCAGTGAACGGGTCATCTACGAGCAGTACTTC. Translating it yields CASSERVIYEQYF.